The 11 T cell receptor beta chains listed next were all sequenced from one sample in a study of CD8+CD57+ T cells in acquired aplastic anemia. Whoever was chosen for sequencing had shown CD8+CD57+ cell expansion by flow cytometry. The template used for profiling TCR beta VDJ and CDR3 was genomic DNA. TCRdb recomputed calls from the reads with MiXCR, one row per CDR3 protein. Here the sample spans approximately 190,000 distinct CDR3 sequences, around half being singletons. Sample: sorted CD4+, CD8+, or CD8+CD57+ T cells (not recorded which) from PBMCs. These receptors all stem from a human donor with aplastic anemia.

Ten or more counts support this clonotype. The rearrangement uses TRBV24-1 and TRBJ2-5; D is possibly TRBD2 (5 bases). CDR1 is KGHDR and CDR2 is SFDVKD in the germline V gene. This CDR3 has 15 residues. V lost 4 bases and J 4 bases, leaving 15 bases between the germline ends. As DNA, the CDR3 is TGTGCCACCAGTGACCCAACCGGGGTTGGAGAGACCCAGTACTTC. It translates to CATSDPTGVGETQYF.

This clonotype was detected only a few times. The chain uses TRBV28 and TRBJ2-5, with D maybe TRBD1 (6 bases). V was trimmed by 5 bases and J by 4 bases, leaving 20 bases between them. Germline V gene lookup returns CDR1 MDHEN and CDR2 SYDVKM. The CDR3 loop spans 16 amino acids. The CDR3 sequence is CASSPLQGRPTETQYF. The DNA for the CDR3 is TGTGCCAGCAGTCCCCTACAGGGAAGGCCCACAGAGACCCAGTACTTC.

In regard to this clonotype: Germline and junction disagree at one end, which may indicate a read error. This chain joins TRBV5-1 and TRBJ2-3; TRBD2 matches 12 bases. The V gene's germline CDR1 is SGHRS and CDR2 YFSETQ. CDR3 length equals 17 residues. CDR3 amino acids: CASSLAMTSGSTDAQYF. For the CDR3, the DNA is TGCGCCAGCAGCTTGGCGATGACTAGCGGGAGCACAGATGCGCAGTATTTT.

This clonotype was seen more than once but under ten times. The CDR3 region has the DNA TGTGCCAGCAGTACCGGGACAGGGGTTCGTCCCCAGCATTTT. Amino acid sequence: CASSTGTGVRPQHF. The chain employs TRBV28 and TRBJ1-5, with 10 nucleotides matching TRBD1. The CDR3 has 14 amino acids. The junction had 8 bases not matched to a gene; V was cut back by 5 bases and J by 10 bases. The germline gives CDR1 MDHEN, CDR2 SYDVKM.

On this clonotype: Being one base from a much bigger clone, this may be a read error. This chain joins TRBV11-1 and TRBJ2-3, with 10 bases aligning to TRBD2. The germline CDR1 and CDR2 sequences are SGHAT and FQDESV (reference sequence). The CDR3 length is 15 residues. The V gene end was trimmed by 4 bases and the J gene end by 4 bases; junction bases not matched to a gene: 5. CDR3 residues: CASSSSGRAADTQYF. The CDR3 DNA follows: TGTGCCAGCAGCTCGAGCGGGAGGGCCGCAGATACGCAGTATTTT.

The chain combines TRBV11-1 with TRBJ2-7; 11 positions match TRBD2. Trimming at V came to 5 bases and at J to 5 bases, leaving 11 bases not matched to a gene. The CDR3 is 16 residues long. Per the germline V gene, CDR1 is SGHAT and CDR2 is FQDESV (reference sequence). CDR3 sequence reads: CASSVPSGGFSHEQYF. In DNA form, the CDR3 reads TGTGCCAGCAGCGTACCTAGCGGGGGGTTTTCCCACGAGCAGTACTTC. The full variable domain, with the rest looked up from reference TRBV11-1 and TRBJ2-7, is EAEVAQSPRYKITEKSQAVAFWCDPISGHATLYWYRQILGQGPELLVQFQDESVVDDSQLPKDRFSAERLKGVDSTLKIQPAELGDSAMYLCASSVPSGGFSHEQYFGPGTRLTVT.

There are a few counts of this clonotype. The chain joins TRBV18 to TRBJ1-2; 8 bases line up with TRBD1. The germline CDR1 and CDR2 sequences are KGHSH and LQKENI. The CDR3 loop spans 16 amino acids. V shed 2 bases and J 6 bases; nucleotides not matched to a gene: 11. The chain's CDR3 is CASSPVKDRAGNGYTF. DNA for the CDR3: TGTGCCAGCTCACCAGTTAAGGACAGGGCTGGTAATGGCTACACCTTC.

The V call is TRBV10-3, the J call TRBJ1-1, with D perhaps TRBD1 (6 bases). V shed 4 bases and J shed 6 bases, with 9 bases lying between them. Germline V lookup: CDR1 ENHRY, CDR2 SYGVKD. The CDR3 runs to 12 residues. The CDR3 protein is CAISAGEAEAFF. The CDR3, as DNA: TGTGCCATCAGTGCAGGGGAGGCTGAAGCTTTCTTT.

The chain is built from TRBV2 and TRBJ2-3; 12 bases match TRBD2. After removal of 9 bases from V and 11 bases from J, the junction contained 6 bases not matched to a gene. There are 12 residues in the CDR3. CDR1 and CDR2 from the germline V gene are SNHLY and FYNNEI. In DNA form, the CDR3 reads TGTGCCAGGGCAGGACTAGCGGGGCGGCAGTATTTT. It specifies CARAGLAGRQYF.

The rearrangement links TRBV7-9 to TRBJ1-2; D is unclear. V was cut by 5 bases and J by 2 bases, with 6 bases left in between. Per the germline V gene, CDR1 is SEHNR and CDR2 is FQNEAQ (reference sequence). CDR3 length: 12 amino acids. The CDR3 loop reads CASSPSNYGYTF. CDR3 bases: TGTGCCAGCAGCCCGTCCAACTATGGCTACACCTTC.

This chain links TRBV2 with TRBJ1-6; no clear D gene. The CDR3 loop spans 13 amino acids. Trimming left V 7 bases short and J 8 bases short, with 12 bases between. Germline V lookup: CDR1 SNHLY, CDR2 FYNNEI. CDR3 loop: CASKEGMDSPLHF. CDR3 bases: TGTGCCAGCAAGGAGGGAATGGATTCACCCCTCCACTTT.